The clone carrying this TCR beta chain has at least ten counts. This entry is derived from a study of T cell repertoires in cytomegalovirus infection. In TCRdb, the reads were re-called with MiXCR into one record per CDR3 protein. The sample shows about 240,000 distinct CDR3 sequences, 10% to 15% of them seen only once. Germline V gene data show CDR1 as SGHTA and CDR2 as FQGNSA. The CDR3 has 12 amino acids. The ends lost 3 bases at V and 7 bases at J; junction bases unmatched: 2. Sequencing input: PBMCs. The V and J genes are TRBV7-2 and TRBJ1-2; 7 nucleotides line up with TRBD1. The TCR was taken from a human donor in good health (CMV status not recorded). Some clones in this sample may be carry-over from other donors' samples. CDR3 amino acids: CASSFRQGGYTF. The DNA for the CDR3 is TGTGCCAGCAGCTTTAGACAGGGTGGCTACACCTTC.